The sequence of this T cell receptor beta chain was determined in a study of blood T cell repertoires in COVID-19. Study as a whole: COVID-19 samples collected from the United States, Italy and Spain covered acute and convalescent phases. The analysed material was cDNA or gDNA that came from T cells, B-cell-depleted T cells, or PBMCs.

This clone was observed a few times. This table comes from immunoSEQ multiplex PCR, and its TCRdb copy is limited to in-frame clones, with some not included. The table has around 180,000 clones, 70% to 90% seen once. Trimming left V 0 bases short and J 4 bases short, with 15 bases between. This CDR3 contains 16 residues. Germline CDR1 and CDR2: MNHNY and SVGAGI (reference sequence). This clonotype originated in a man in his fifties or sixties with acute or convalescent COVID-19. Sample: peripheral blood. The chain uses TRBV6-6 and TRBJ1-2, with D uncertain. The CDR3: CASSYSHTDPTYGYTF. DNA for the CDR3: TGTGCCAGCAGTTACTCCCACACAGATCCGACCTATGGCTACACCTTC.